Presented here are 19 T cell receptor beta chains from one specimen sequenced in a study of shared clonotypes between healthy human individuals. TCRdb's copy holds only in-frame clones and misses some; the assay was immunoSEQ multiplex PCR. The sample holds about 2.2 million clones, 80% to 95% seen once. Only CD45RO-negative cells positively selected for CCR7 counted as naive CD8 cells, so terminally differentiated effector memory CD45RA+ cells were excluded. Sequenced input: naive CD8+ T cells from PBMCs. All receptors come from a man younger than 35 in good health. Some clones in this sample may be carry-over from other donors' samples.

CDR3 nucleotide sequence: TGTGCCAGCAGCGGATGGACAGGTACGACTTTTGGCTACACCTTC. Protein sequence: CASSGWTGTTFGYTF. The chain joins TRBV9 to TRBJ1-2, with 7 bases fitting TRBD1. Germline V gene lookup returns CDR1 SGDLS and CDR2 YYNGEE. This CDR3 comprises 15 residues. J gave up 7 bases and V 3 bases, and 12 bases lay outside the gene matches.

This chain uses TRBV28 with TRBJ2-5, with unresolved D. The CDR3 sequence is 16 residues long. The germline V gene encodes CDR1 MDHEN and CDR2 SYDVKM. V lost 0 bases, J lost 2 bases, and 13 bases lay in between. The CDR3 sequence: CASSLWSWAEQETQYF. In nucleotides, the CDR3 is TGTGCCAGCAGTTTATGGAGTTGGGCGGAGCAAGAGACCCAGTACTTC.

Note on this clone: This same CDR3 is encoded by further DNA sequences in the sample. The CDR3 DNA reads TGTGCCAGCAGCTTACCCGGTAGCAATCAGCCCCAGCATTTT. Translated, it gives CASSLPGSNQPQHF. J is TRBJ1-5 and V is TRBV7-9, with D hard to call. V gave up 2 bases and J gave up 0 bases, with 5 bases separating them. Germline V gene lookup returns CDR1 SEHNR and CDR2 FQNEAQ (reference sequence). The CDR3 extends over 14 amino acids.

The chain uses TRBV2 and TRBJ2-7, with 8 bases identical to TRBD2. The J segment lost 3 bases and the V segment lost 3 bases, leaving 16 bases of the junction unmatched. CDR1 is SNHLY and CDR2 is FYNNEI in the germline V gene. The CDR3 is 18 amino acids. The CDR3 here is CASSDFPPERENFYEQYF. The CDR3 nucleotides are TGTGCCAGCAGTGACTTCCCCCCTGAGCGGGAGAACTTCTACGAGCAGTACTTC.

The V and J genes are TRBV27 and TRBJ2-7; the match to TRBD2 covers 9 bases. CDR1 and CDR2 from the germline V gene are MNHEY and SMNVEV (reference sequence). V lost 3 bases and J lost 7; bases outside the gene matches: 7. The CDR3 covers 14 residues. The CDR3 sequence is CASSLTSGIREQYF. The CDR3 DNA sequence: TGTGCCAGCAGTTTGACTAGCGGCATCCGGGAGCAGTACTTC.

The CDR3 is CASSLSRTVNTEAFF. In DNA form, the CDR3 reads TGTGCCAGCAGTCTCAGCCGGACAGTGAACACTGAAGCTTTCTTT. The gene calls are TRBV7-6 and TRBJ1-1, with D possibly matching TRBD1 (6 bases). Germline V gene lookup returns CDR1 SGHVS and CDR2 FNYEAQ. There are 15 residues in the CDR3. Trimming removed 6 bases at V and 0 bases at J, with 14 bases between. The full variable domain, its missing parts supplied by reference TRBV7-6 and TRBJ1-1, is GAGVSQSPRYKVTKRGQDVALRCDPISGHVSLYWYRQALGQGPEFLTYFNYEAQQDKSGLPNDRFSAERPEGSISTLTIQRTEQRDSAMYRCASSLSRTVNTEAFFGQGTRLTVV.

This sequence joins TRBV6-6 and TRBJ2-4; TRBD2 is a possible D gene (5 bases). This CDR3 comprises 15 residues. Trimming removed 2 bases from V and 6 bases from J, with 14 bases in between. Per the germline V gene, CDR1 is MNHNY and CDR2 is SVGAGI (reference sequence). For the CDR3, the DNA is TGTGCCAGCAGTTACGGTCATCCTAGCATAAACATTCAGTACTTC. As protein: CASSYGHPSINIQYF.

This chain links TRBV28 with TRBJ2-4, with D perhaps assigned TRBD1 or TRBD2 (5 bases each). The germline V gene encodes CDR1 MDHEN and CDR2 SYDVKM. Trimming shortened V by 3 bases and J by 0 bases, and 21 bases separated the two germline ends. The CDR3 has 19 amino acids. CDR3 sequence reads: CASSFTPVRDPLAKNIQYF. CDR3 in DNA: TGTGCCAGCAGTTTCACCCCCGTCCGGGACCCTCTAGCCAAAAACATTCAGTACTTC.

Note on this clone: Other DNA sequences in this sample translate to the same CDR3. The chain links TRBV5-1 to TRBJ2-7, with no clear D. V was cut by 2 bases and J by 2 bases, with 8 bases left in between. CDR3 length: 13 residues. Germline assignment: CDR1 SGHRS and CDR2 YFSETQ. The CDR3 reads CASSLTGAYEQYF. DNA for the CDR3: TGCGCCAGCAGCTTAACTGGAGCCTACGAGCAGTACTTC.

This clone has a handful of counts. The rearrangement joins TRBV7-2 to TRBJ1-5, with no clear D. CDR1 and CDR2 (germline): SGHTA, FQGNSA. The CDR3 spans 16 residues. Trimming removed 1 base at V and 6 bases at J, with 16 bases between. CDR3 nucleotide sequence: TGTGCCAGCAGCTTAGGGGCAGGCCTGAGTGGTCAGCCCCAGCATTTT. This gives the protein CASSLGAGLSGQPQHF.

This chain joins TRBV11-2 and TRBJ2-5; D call uncertain. Germline V lookup: CDR1 SGHAT, CDR2 FQNNGV. The CDR3 extends over 14 amino acids. V was pared by 1 base and J by 3 bases, with 9 bases between. The CDR3 coding sequence is TGTGCCAGCAGCTTAGCACACAGCAAAGAGACCCAGTACTTC. Its protein is CASSLAHSKETQYF.

The rearrangement links TRBV5-5 to TRBJ2-7, with D unresolved. Germline CDR1 is SGHKS and CDR2 is YYEKEE (reference sequence). V shed 0 bases and J shed 2 bases, with 9 bases lying between them. This CDR3 contains 14 residues. In DNA form, the CDR3 reads TGTGCCAGCAGCTTGGATTCGAATCCCTACGAGCAGTACTTC. Amino acid sequence: CASSLDSNPYEQYF.

The rearrangement uses TRBV5-6 and TRBJ2-1; 8 bases map to TRBD2. The CDR3 is made up of 15 amino acids. J gave up 10 bases and V 1 base, and 10 bases lay outside the gene matches. Germline V lookup: CDR1 SGHDT, CDR2 YYEEEE. CDR3 amino acids: CASSLPGRGAGEQFF. Written as DNA, the CDR3 is TGTGCCAGCAGCTTGCCCGGGAGGGGAGCGGGGGAGCAGTTCTTC.

The genes are TRBV27 and TRBJ2-7; D gene unclear. Germline CDR1 is MNHEY and CDR2 is SMNVEV (reference sequence). With 5 bases removed from V and 6 bases from J, the gap between germline ends came to 17 bases. The CDR3 totals 14 residues. CDR3 sequence reads: CASSPFLGFGEQYF. The CDR3, as DNA: TGTGCCAGCAGTCCATTTCTTGGATTCGGCGAGCAGTACTTC.

The chain couples TRBV21-1 to TRBJ2-1; no check of the table's D call, TRBD1, against the DNA was made. TRBV21-1 is a known pseudogene. This CDR3 region has 14 residues. The CDR3 reads CASSLWTGNNEQFF. The CDR3 coding sequence is TGTGCCAGCAGCCTCTGGACAGGCAACAATGAGCAGTTCTTC.

The genes are TRBV2 and TRBJ2-3; the match to TRBD2 covers 15 bases. The CDR3 is 19 residues long. CDR1 and CDR2 (germline): SNHLY, FYNNEI. V shed 6 bases, J shed 1 base, and the junction held 11 bases outside the gene matches. In nucleotides, the CDR3 is TGTGCCAGCAGCGAGACGGGACTAGCGGGAGGTCGGGGCACAGATACGCAGTATTTT. Translation: CASSETGLAGGRGTDTQYF.

The chain combines TRBV27 with TRBJ2-1; weak D call: TRBD2 (6 bases). The CDR3 sequence is 15 residues long. V was pared by 6 bases and J by 0 bases, with 12 bases between. Per the germline V gene, CDR1 is MNHEY and CDR2 is SMNVEV (reference sequence). The CDR3 DNA sequence: TGTGCCAGCAGCATAGCGGTCCACTCCTACAATGAGCAGTTCTTC. This encodes CASSIAVHSYNEQFF.

This sequence joins TRBV25-1 and TRBJ2-3; 9 positions agree with TRBD1. The germline CDR1 and CDR2 sequences are MGHDK and SYGVNS. V was pared by 5 bases and J by 11 bases, with 8 bases of the junction left unmatched. The CDR3 runs to 13 residues. This CDR3 is CASSSLGDRVQYF. The CDR3 DNA is TGTGCCAGCAGTTCCCTGGGGGACAGGGTGCAGTATTTT.

The chain carries TRBV28 and TRBJ2-3; 7 bases align to TRBD2. Trimming at V came to 1 base and at J to 6 bases, leaving 19 bases not matched to a gene. The length of the CDR3 is 19 residues. The germline CDR1 and CDR2 sequences are MDHEN and SYDVKM. CDR3 amino acids: CASSLLGSQFAGEWDTQYF. DNA of the CDR3: TGTGCCAGCAGTTTATTGGGTAGCCAATTTGCGGGAGAATGGGATACGCAGTATTTT.